This T cell receptor (beta chain) was captured by sequencing in a study of CD8+CD57+ T cells in acquired aplastic anemia (dated by TCRdb to 2016 to 2018). Regarding the study in general: On average, sorted CD4+ and CD8+ cells yielded approximately 3 ug of extracted DNA, with a range of about 0.18 to 27.4 ug. A CD8+CD57+ expansion meant a frequency higher than the mean frequency seen in healthy subjects.

Genomic DNA served as template for TCR beta VDJ combination and CDR3 sequence profiling. TCR repertoire sequencing was run on an Illumina HiSeq 2000. The authors' pipeline ran thus. TRBV/TRBJ rearrangement plots, CDR3 size and DJ length profiles, and Simpson's diversity index were used to evaluate the repertoires. The most abundant DNA sequence in the deep sequencing data was defined as the immunodominant clone. CDR3 amino acid sequences were screened for sharing across subjects and compared with published repertoires and the VDJdb database. TCRdb passed the public sequencing reads through fastp at Q25 and MiXCR, retaining productive beta sequences. Duplicate CDR3 protein sequences are folded into a single record with the most common DNA and genes. TCRdb assigned the V and J calls; the authors' analysis was not used. This sample gives about 180,000 distinct CDR3 sequences in total; 45% to 60% of them show up just once. The top ten clones comprise about an eighth of the sample.

Turning to this clonotype: The antigen it binds to is not known. There are no base qualities to consult, and no much larger clone falls within one base.

Here is what the overall study found, with its caveats: CD8+ Simpson's diversity did not differ significantly between patients and healthy controls (P=0.060). Roughly 29 CD8+ CDR3 sequences were found to be shared between patients and controls, but these sequences appeared to be highly expressed in patients and within the immunodominant clones of the patients.

The patients picked for sequencing were ones in whom flow cytometry had shown an expansion of CD8+CD57+ cells. Every patient had severe acquired aplastic anemia, diagnosed using the International Study of Aplastic Anemia and Agranulocytosis and Camitta criteria. No therapy had been received by the patients at the time of blood sampling. In the study, sorted CD4+ and CD8+ blood T cells from patients with severe aplastic anemia and from healthy subjects underwent deep sequencing of TCR repertoires. Patients were enrolled under clinicaltrials.gov protocols 00001620, 01623167, 00001397, 00071045, 00081523 and 00961064 in the USA. Ficoll-Paque density gradient centrifugation was used to isolate peripheral blood mononuclear cells. Before DNA was extracted, CD4+ and CD8+ T cells were sorted using either FACS or magnetic beads. V drops 0 bases and J drops 3 bases, leaving 10 bases in between. Including the terminal cysteine and phenylalanine, the CDR3 comprises 15 residues. Here the CDR3 DNA is all that survives: 45 bases in frame from base 1. The germline V gene gives CDR1 as SGHRS and CDR2 as YFSETQ.

Sequencing was performed on sorted CD4+, CD8+, or CD8+CD57+ T cells (not recorded which) from PBMCs. The receptor chain draws on TRBV5-1 and TRBJ1-5; the D region possibly corresponds to TRBD1 (5 bases align). The source of this sequence is a human donor with aplastic anemia. The CDR3 has the sequence CASSLVDSPNQPQHF. The nucleotide sequence is TGCGCCAGCAGCTTGGTCGACAGCCCCAATCAGCCCCAGCATTTT. Supplemented by the reference TRBV5-1 and TRBJ1-5 proteins around the CDR3, the complete variable domain is KAGVTQTPRYLIKTRGQQVTLSCSPISGHRSVSWYQQTPGQGLQFLFEYFSETQRNKGNFPGRFSGRQFSNSRSEMNVSTLELGDSALYLCASSLVDSPNQPQHFGDGTRLSIL.